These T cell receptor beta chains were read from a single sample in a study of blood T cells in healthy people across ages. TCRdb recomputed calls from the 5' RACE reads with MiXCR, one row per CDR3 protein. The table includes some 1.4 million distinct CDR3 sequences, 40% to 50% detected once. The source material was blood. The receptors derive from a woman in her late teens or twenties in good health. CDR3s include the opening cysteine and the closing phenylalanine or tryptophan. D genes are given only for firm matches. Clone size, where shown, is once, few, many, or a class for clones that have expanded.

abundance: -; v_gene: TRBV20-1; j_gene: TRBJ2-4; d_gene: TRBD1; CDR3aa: CSARLRQGRIDIQYF; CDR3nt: TGCAGTGCTAGACTAAGACAGGGCCGTATAGACATTCAGTACTTC
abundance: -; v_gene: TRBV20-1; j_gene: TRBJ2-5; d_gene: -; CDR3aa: CSASRPGPPETQYF; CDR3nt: TGCAGTGCTAGTCGGCCCGGACCCCCAGAGACCCAGTACTTC
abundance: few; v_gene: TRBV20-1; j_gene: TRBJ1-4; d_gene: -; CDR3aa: CSAMEDPTNEKLFF; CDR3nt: TGCAGTGCTATGGAGGACCCAACTAATGAAAAACTGTTTTTT
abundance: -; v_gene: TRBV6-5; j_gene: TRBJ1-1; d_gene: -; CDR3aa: CASSATERTETFF; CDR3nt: TGTGCCAGCAGTGCCACCGAGAGAACTGAAACTTTCTTT
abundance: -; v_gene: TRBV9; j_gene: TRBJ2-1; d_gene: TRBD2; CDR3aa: CASSPSGRNGNEQFF; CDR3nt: TGTGCCAGCAGCCCCAGCGGGAGGAACGGGAATGAGCAGTTCTTC
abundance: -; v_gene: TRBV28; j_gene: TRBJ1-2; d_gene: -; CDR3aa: CASSLLSYGYTF; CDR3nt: TGTGCCAGCAGTTTACTGAGCTATGGCTACACCTTC
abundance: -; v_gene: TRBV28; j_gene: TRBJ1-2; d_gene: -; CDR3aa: CASRPGTQGYGYTF; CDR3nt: TGTGCCAGCAGACCCGGGACCCAAGGCTATGGCTACACCTTC
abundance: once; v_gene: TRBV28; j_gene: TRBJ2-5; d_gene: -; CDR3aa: CASSSHRDKSFQETQYF; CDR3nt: TGTGCCAGCAGTTCTCACCGGGACAAGTCTTTCCAAGAGACCCAGTACTTC
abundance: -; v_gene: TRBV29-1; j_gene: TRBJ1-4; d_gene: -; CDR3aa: CSVVGVNEKLFF; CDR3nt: TGCAGCGTTGTGGGTGTGAATGAAAAACTGTTTTTT
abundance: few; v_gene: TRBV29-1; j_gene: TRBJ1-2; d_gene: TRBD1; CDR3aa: CSIGQGEYGYTF; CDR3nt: TGCAGCATCGGACAGGGGGAATATGGCTACACCTTC
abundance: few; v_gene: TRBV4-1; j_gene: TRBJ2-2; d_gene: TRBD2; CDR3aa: CASSPGSTGGRTGELFF; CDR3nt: TGCGCCAGCAGCCCGGGATCTACGGGAGGCCGCACCGGGGAGCTGTTTTTT
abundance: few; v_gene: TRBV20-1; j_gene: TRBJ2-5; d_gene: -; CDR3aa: CSALLHKETQYF; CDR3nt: TGCAGTGCCCTCCTACACAAAGAGACCCAGTACTTC
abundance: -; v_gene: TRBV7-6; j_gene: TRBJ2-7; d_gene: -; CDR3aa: CASSIGPTSYEQYF; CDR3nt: TGTGCCAGCAGTATAGGACCGACCTCCTACGAGCAGTACTTC
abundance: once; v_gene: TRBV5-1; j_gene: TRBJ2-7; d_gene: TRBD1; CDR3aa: CASSKRDRAGEQYF; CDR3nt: TGCGCCAGCAGCAAACGGGACAGGGCTGGCGAGCAGTACTTC
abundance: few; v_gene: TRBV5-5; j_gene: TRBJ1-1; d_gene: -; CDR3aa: CASSGPVLGTEAFF; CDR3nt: TGTGCCAGCAGCGGACCGGTTCTGGGCACTGAAGCTTTCTTT
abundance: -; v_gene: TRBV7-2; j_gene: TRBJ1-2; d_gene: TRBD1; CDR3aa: CASSRGGAGYGYTF; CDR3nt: TGTGCCAGCAGCAGAGGGGGCGCGGGGTATGGCTACACCTTC
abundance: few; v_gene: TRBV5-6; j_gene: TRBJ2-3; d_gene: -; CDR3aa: CASSGSLSDTQYF; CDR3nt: TGTGCCAGCAGCGGGTCCCTTAGTGATACGCAGTATTTT
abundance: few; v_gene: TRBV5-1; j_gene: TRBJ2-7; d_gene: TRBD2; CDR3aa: CASSWNPGLAGPTIPEQYF; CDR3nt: TGCGCCAGCAGCTGGAACCCGGGACTAGCGGGACCCACAATCCCCGAGCAGTACTTC
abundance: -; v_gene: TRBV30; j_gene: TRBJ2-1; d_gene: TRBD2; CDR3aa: CAWGLAGDIMGNEQFF; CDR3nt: TGTGCCTGGGGACTAGCGGGGGATATCATGGGCAATGAGCAGTTCTTC
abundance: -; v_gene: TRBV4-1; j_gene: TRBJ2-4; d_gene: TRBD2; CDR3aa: CASSQGGAGVKAKNIQYF; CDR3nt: TGCGCCAGCAGCCAAGGGGGAGCGGGAGTCAAAGCCAAAAACATTCAGTACTTC
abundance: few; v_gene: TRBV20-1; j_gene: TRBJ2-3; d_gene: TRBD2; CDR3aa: CSTAGTSGSSADTQYF; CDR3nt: TGCAGTACGGCCGGGACTAGCGGGAGTTCGGCAGATACGCAGTATTTT
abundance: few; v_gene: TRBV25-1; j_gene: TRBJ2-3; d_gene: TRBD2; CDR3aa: CASSGPSGGTDTQYF; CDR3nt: TGTGCCAGCAGTGGTCCTAGCGGTGGCACAGATACGCAGTATTTT
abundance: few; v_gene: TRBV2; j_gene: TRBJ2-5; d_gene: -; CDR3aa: CASILRRGRQETQYF; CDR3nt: TGTGCCAGCATCCTTCGACGGGGGCGGCAAGAGACCCAGTACTTC
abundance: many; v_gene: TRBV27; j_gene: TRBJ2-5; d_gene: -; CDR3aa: CATSDLIQETQYF; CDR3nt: TGTGCCACCTCGGACTTAATCCAAGAGACCCAGTACTTC
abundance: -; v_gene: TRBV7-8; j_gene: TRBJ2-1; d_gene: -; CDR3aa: CASSPRRYDEQFF; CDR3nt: TGTGCCAGCAGCCCCAGGAGGTATGATGAGCAGTTCTTC
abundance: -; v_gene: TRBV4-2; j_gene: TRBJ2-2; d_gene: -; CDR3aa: CASSQEVQGITGELFF; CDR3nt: TGTGCCAGCAGCCAAGAGGTCCAGGGAATTACCGGGGAGCTGTTTTTT
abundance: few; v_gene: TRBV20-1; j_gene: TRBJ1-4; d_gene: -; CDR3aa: CSARSADGNEKLFF; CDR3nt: TGCAGTGCCCGTAGTGCGGACGGAAATGAAAAACTGTTTTTT
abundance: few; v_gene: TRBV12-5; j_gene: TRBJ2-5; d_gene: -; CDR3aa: CASGLMGETQYF; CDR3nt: TGTGCTAGTGGTTTAATGGGCGAGACCCAGTACTTC
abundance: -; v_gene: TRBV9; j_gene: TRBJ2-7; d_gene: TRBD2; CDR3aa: CASSVATLGEGHDEQYF; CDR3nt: TGTGCCAGCAGCGTAGCTACTCTGGGGGAGGGCCACGACGAGCAGTACTTC
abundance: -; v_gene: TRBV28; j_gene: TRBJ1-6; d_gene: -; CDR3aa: CASDSFEGSQSPLHF; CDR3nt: TGTGCCAGCGACTCTTTCGAGGGGTCGCAGTCACCCCTCCACTTT
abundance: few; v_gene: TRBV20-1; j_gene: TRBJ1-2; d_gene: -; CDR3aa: CSATDSYGYTF; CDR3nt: TGCAGTGCTACGGACAGCTATGGCTACACCTTC
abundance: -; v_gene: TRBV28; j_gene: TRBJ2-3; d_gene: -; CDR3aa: CASSLRQGTADTQYF; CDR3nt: TGTGCCAGCAGTTTAAGGCAGGGCACCGCAGATACGCAGTATTTT
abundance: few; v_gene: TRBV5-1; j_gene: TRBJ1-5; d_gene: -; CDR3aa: CASSLEGGQANQPQHF; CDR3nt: TGCGCCAGCAGCTTGGAAGGCGGGCAGGCAAATCAGCCCCAGCATTTT
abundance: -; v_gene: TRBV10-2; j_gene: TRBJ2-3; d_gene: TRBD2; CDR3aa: CASQTSGMAADTQYF; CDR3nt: TGCGCCAGTCAGACTAGCGGGATGGCGGCAGATACGCAGTATTTT
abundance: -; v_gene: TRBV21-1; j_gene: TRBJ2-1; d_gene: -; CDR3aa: CASSKGRGSYNEQFF; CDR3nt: TGTGCCAGCAGCAAAGGGCGGGGCTCCTACAATGAGCAGTTCTTC
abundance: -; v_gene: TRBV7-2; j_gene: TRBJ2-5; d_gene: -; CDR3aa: CASSSSMTQYF; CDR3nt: TGTGCCAGCAGCTCCTCTATGACCCAGTACTTC
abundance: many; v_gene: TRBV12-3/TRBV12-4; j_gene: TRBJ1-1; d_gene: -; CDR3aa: CASSLGVNTEAFF; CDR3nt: TGTGCCAGCAGTTTAGGGGTGAACACTGAAGCTTTCTTT
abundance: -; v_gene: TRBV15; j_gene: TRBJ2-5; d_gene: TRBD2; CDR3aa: CATRLGTSDLETQYF; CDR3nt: TGTGCCACCAGACTTGGGACTAGCGATTTGGAGACCCAGTACTTC
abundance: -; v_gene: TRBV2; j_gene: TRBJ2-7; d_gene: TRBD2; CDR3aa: CASVTSEGLNEQYF; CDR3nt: TGTGCCAGCGTGACTAGCGAGGGTTTGAACGAGCAGTACTTC
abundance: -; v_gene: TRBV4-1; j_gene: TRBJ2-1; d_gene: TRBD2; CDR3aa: CASSPVPGESGSQVSDEQFF; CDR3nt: TGCGCCAGCAGCCCCGTGCCTGGGGAAAGCGGGAGTCAGGTGTCGGATGAGCAGTTCTTC
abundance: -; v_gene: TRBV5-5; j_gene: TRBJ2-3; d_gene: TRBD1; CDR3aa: CASSLEMDRETDTQYF; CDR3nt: TGTGCCAGCAGCTTGGAAATGGACAGGGAAACAGATACGCAGTATTTT
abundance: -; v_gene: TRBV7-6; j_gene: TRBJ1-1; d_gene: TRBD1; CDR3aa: CASSNGQVGMNTEAFF; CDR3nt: TGTGCCAGCAGCAACGGACAGGTGGGCATGAACACTGAAGCTTTCTTT
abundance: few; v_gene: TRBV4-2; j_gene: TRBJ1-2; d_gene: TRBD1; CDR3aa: CASSQASGQTYGYTF; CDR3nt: TGTGCCAGCAGCCAAGCCTCGGGACAGACTTATGGCTACACCTTC
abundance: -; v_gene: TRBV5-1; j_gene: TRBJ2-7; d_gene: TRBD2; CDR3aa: CASSLAASSGSRYEQYF; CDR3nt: TGCGCCAGCAGCCTTGCGGCCTCTAGCGGGAGCCGCTACGAGCAGTACTTC
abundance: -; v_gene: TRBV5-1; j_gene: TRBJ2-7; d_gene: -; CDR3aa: CASSVGGVWYEQYF; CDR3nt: TGCGCCAGCAGCGTGGGAGGTGTTTGGTACGAGCAGTACTTC
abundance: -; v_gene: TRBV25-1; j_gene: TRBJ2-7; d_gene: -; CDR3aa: CASSGSDHYEQYF; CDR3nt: TGTGCCAGCAGTGGCTCGGACCACTACGAGCAGTACTTC
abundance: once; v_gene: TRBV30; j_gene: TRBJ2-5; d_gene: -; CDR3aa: CAWRPRLGSAQETQYF; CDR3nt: TGTGCCTGGAGGCCGAGACTAGGATCGGCTCAAGAGACCCAGTACTTC
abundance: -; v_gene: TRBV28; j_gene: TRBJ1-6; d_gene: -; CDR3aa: CASRDNSPLHF; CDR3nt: TGTGCCAGCCGGGATAATTCACCCCTCCACTTT
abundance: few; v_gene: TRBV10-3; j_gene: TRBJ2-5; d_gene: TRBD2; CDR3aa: CAIWEGLSHEQYF; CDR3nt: TGTGCCATCTGGGAGGGCCTTAGCCATGAGCAGTACTTC
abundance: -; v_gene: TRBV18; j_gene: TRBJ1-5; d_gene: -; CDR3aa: CASSRAVEGYQPQHF; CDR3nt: TGTGCCAGCTCACGAGCCGTAGAGGGCTATCAGCCCCAGCATTTT
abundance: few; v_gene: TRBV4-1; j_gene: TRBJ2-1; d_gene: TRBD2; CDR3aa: CASSQRGLDDEQFF; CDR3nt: TGCGCCAGCAGCCAAAGGGGACTAGACGATGAGCAGTTCTTC
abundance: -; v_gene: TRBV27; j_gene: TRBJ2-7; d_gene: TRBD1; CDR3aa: CASSLPGTGAYEQYF; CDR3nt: TGTGCCAGCAGTTTACCCGGGACAGGGGCCTACGAGCAGTACTTC
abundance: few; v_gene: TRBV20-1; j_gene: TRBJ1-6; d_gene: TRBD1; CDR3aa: CSAPTGGDSPLHF; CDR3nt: TGCAGTGCTCCTACAGGGGGGGATTCACCCCTCCACTTT
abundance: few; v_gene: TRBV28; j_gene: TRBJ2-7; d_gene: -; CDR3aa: CASSFPGSGTYEQYF; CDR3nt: TGTGCCAGCAGTTTCCCCGGGAGCGGCACCTACGAGCAGTACTTC
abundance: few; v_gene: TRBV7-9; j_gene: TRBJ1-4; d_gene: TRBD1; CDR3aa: CARTGTGARISEKLFF; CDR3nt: TGTGCCAGGACCGGGACAGGGGCGCGAATAAGTGAAAAACTGTTTTTT
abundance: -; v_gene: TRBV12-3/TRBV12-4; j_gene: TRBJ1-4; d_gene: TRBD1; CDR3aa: CASRTDRDRFTLGKLFF; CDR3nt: TGTGCCAGCAGAACCGACAGGGACCGTTTCACCCTGGGAAAACTGTTTTTT
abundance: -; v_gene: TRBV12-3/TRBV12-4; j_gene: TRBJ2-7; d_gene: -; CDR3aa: CASSFLTPSGIYEQYF; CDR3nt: TGTGCCAGCAGTTTCCTGACGCCGTCGGGGATCTACGAGCAGTACTTC
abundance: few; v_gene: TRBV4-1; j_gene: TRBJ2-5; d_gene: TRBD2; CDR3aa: CASSQHGLGEAQYF; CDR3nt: TGCGCCAGCAGCCAACATGGACTAGGCGAGGCCCAGTACTTC
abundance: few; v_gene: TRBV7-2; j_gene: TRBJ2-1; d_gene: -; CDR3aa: CASSLRSGGLNEQFF; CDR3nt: TGTGCCAGCAGCTTAAGGTCTGGGGGGCTTAATGAGCAGTTCTTC
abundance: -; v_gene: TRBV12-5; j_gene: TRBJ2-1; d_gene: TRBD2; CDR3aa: CASGPSGGGEQFF; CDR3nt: TGTGCTAGTGGCCCTAGCGGGGGGGGTGAGCAGTTCTTC